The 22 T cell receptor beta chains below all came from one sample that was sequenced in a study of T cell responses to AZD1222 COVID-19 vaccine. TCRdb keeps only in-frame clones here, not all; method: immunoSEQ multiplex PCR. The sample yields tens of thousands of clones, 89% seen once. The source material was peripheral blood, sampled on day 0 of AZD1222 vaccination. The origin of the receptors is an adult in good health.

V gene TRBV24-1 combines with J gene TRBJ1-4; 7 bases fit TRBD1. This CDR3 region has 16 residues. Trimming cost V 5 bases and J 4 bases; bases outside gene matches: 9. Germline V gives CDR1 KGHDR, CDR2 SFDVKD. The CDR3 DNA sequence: TGTGCCACCAGTGCTTCGGACAGGAGCCGTAATGAAAAACTGTTTTTT. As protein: CATSASDRSRNEKLFF.

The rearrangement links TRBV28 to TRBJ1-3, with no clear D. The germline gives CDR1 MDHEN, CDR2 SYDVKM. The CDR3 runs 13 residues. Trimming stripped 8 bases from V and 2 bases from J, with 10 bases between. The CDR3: CASSLSAGNTIYF. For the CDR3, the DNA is TGTGCCAGCTCCCTTTCGGCTGGAAACACCATATATTTT.

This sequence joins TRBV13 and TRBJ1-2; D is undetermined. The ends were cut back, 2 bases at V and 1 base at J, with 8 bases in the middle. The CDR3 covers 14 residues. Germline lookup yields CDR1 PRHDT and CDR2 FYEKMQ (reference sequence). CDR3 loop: CASSLRGINYGYTF. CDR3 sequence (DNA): TGTGCCAGCAGCTTAAGAGGGATTAACTATGGCTACACCTTC.

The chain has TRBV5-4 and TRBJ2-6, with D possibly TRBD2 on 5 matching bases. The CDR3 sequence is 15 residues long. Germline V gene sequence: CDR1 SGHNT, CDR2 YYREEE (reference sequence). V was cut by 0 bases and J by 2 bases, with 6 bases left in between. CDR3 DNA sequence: TGTGCCAGCAGCTTGGCCGGGGCTGGGGCCAACGTCCTGACTTTC. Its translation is CASSLAGAGANVLTF.

The CDR3 nucleotides are TGTGCCAGTAGTATAAATAAGGAGGGCTACGAGCAGTACTTC. Its translation is CASSINKEGYEQYF. This chain joins TRBV19 and TRBJ2-7; D is perhaps TRBD2 (6 bases). Germline values: CDR1 LNHDA, CDR2 SQIVND (reference sequence). The length of the CDR3 is 14 residues. V was pared by 2 bases and J by 3 bases, with 11 bases between.

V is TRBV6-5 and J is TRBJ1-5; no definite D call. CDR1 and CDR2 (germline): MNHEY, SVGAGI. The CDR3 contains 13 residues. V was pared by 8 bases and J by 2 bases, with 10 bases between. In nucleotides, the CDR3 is TGTGCCAGCCTCCCCAATCGCAATCAGCCCCAGCATTTT. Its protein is CASLPNRNQPQHF.

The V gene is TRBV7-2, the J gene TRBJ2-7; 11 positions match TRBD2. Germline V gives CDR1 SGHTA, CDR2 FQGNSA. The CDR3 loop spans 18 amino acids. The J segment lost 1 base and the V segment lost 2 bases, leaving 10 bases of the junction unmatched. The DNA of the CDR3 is TGTGCCAGCAGCTTAATCGCTAGCGGGGGGCCGAATTCCTACGAGCAGTACTTC. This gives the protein CASSLIASGGPNSYEQYF.

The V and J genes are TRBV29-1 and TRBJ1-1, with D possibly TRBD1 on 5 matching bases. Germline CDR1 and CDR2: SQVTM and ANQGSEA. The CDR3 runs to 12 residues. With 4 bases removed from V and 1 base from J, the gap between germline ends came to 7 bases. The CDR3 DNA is TGCAGCGTTGGGGGGGGGAACACTGAAGCTTTCTTT. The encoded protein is CSVGGGNTEAFF.

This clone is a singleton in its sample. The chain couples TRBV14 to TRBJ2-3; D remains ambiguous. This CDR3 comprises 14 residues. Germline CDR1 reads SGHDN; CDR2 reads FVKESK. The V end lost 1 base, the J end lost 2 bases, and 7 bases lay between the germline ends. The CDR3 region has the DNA TGTGCCAGCAGCCAAGGACAACTCACAGATACGCAGTATTTT. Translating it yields CASSQGQLTDTQYF.

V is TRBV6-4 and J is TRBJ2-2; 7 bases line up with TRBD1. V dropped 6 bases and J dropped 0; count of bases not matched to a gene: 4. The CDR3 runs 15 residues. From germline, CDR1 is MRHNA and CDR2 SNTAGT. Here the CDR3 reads CASSVGQANTGELFF. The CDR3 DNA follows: TGTGCCAGCAGCGTCGGACAGGCGAACACCGGGGAGCTGTTTTTT.

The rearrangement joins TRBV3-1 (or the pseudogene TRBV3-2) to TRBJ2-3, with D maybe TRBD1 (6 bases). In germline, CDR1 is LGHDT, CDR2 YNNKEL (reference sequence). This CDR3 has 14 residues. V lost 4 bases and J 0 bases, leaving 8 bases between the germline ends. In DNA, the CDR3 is TGTGCCAGCAGCCGACAGGTTAGCACAGATACGCAGTATTTT. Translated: CASSRQVSTDTQYF.

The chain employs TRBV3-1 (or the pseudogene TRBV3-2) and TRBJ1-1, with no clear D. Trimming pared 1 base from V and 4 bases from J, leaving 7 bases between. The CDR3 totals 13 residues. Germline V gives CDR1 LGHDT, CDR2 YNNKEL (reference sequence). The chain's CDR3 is CASSQVGGTEAFF. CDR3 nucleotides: TGTGCCAGCAGCCAAGTGGGAGGCACTGAAGCTTTCTTT.

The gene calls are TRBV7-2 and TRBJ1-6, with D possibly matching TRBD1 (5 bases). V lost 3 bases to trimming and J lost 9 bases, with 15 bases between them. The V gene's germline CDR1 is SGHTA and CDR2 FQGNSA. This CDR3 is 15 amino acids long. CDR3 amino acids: CASSLRRGISSPLHF. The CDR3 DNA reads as TGTGCCAGCAGCTTGAGGAGGGGAATTAGTTCACCCCTCCACTTT.

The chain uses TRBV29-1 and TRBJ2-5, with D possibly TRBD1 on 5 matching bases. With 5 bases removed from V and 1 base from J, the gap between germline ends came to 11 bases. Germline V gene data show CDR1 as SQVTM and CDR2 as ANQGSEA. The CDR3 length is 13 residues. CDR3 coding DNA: TGCAGCGTTCTGACAGATCTCCAAGAGACCCAGTACTTC. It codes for CSVLTDLQETQYF.

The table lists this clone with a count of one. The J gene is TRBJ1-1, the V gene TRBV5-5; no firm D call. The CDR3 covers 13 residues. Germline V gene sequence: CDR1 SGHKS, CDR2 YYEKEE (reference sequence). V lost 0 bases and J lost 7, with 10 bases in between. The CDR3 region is CASSLETALEAFF. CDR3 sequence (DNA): TGTGCCAGCAGCTTGGAAACGGCTCTTGAAGCTTTCTTT.

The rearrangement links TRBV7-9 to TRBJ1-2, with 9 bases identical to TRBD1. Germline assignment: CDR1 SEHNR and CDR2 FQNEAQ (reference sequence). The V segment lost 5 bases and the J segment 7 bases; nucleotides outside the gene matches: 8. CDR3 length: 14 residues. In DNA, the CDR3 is TGTGCCAGCAGCCTAGGCACAGGGGGCTCTGGCTACACCTTC. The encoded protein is CASSLGTGGSGYTF.

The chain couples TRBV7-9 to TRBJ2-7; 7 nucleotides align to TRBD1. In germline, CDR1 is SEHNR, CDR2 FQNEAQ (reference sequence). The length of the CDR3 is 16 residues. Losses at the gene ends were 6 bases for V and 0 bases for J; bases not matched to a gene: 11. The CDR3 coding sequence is TGTGCCAGCAGTCTAATCCCCGGGACAGACTCCTACGAGCAGTACTTC. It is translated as CASSLIPGTDSYEQYF. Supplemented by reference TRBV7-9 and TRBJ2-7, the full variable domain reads DTGVSQNPRHKITKRGQNVTFRCDPISEHNRLYWYRQTLGQGPEFLTYFQNEAQLEKSRLLSDRFSAERPKGSFSTLEIQRTEQGDSAMYLCASSLIPGTDSYEQYFGPGTRLTVT.

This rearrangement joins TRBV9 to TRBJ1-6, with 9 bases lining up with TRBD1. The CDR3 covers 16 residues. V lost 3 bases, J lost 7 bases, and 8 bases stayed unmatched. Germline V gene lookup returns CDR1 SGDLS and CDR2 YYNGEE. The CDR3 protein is CASSGTGGGGNSPLHF. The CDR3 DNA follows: TGTGCCAGCAGCGGAACAGGGGGCGGTGGGAATTCACCCCTCCACTTT. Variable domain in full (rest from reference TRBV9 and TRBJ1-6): DSGVTQTPKHLITATGQRVTLRCSPRSGDLSVYWYQQSLDQGLQFLIQYYNGEERAKGNILERFSAQQFPDLHSELNLSSLELGDSALYFCASSGTGGGGNSPLHFGNGTRLTVT.

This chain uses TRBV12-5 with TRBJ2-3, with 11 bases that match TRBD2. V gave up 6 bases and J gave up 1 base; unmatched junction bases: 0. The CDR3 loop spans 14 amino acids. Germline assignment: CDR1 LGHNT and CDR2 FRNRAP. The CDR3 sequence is CASGTSGGTDTQYF. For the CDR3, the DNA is TGTGCTAGTGGGACTAGCGGGGGCACAGATACGCAGTATTTT. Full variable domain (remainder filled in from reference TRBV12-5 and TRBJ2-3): DARVTQTPRHKVTEMGQEVTMRCQPILGHNTVFWYRQTMMQGLELLAYFRNRAPLDDSGMPKDRFSAEMPDATLATLKIQPSEPRDSAVYFCASGTSGGTDTQYFGPGTRLTVL.

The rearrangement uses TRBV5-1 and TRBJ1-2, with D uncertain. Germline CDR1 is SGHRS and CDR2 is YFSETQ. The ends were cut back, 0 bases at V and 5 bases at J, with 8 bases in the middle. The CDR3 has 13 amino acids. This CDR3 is CASSLVLGYGYTF. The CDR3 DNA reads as TGCGCCAGCAGCTTGGTCCTGGGGTATGGCTACACCTTC.

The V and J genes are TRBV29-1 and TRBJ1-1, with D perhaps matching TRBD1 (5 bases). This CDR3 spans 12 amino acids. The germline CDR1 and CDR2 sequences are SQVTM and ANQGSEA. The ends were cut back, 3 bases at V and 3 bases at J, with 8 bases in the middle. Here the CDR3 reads CSVEGRDTEAFF. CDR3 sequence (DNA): TGCAGCGTTGAGGGCAGGGACACTGAAGCTTTCTTT.

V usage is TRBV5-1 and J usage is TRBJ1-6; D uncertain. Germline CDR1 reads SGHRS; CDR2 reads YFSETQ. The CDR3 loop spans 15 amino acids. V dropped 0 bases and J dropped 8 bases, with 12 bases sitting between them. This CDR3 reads CASSLARDLDSPLHF. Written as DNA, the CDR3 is TGCGCCAGCAGCTTGGCTCGGGATTTGGATTCACCCCTCCACTTT.